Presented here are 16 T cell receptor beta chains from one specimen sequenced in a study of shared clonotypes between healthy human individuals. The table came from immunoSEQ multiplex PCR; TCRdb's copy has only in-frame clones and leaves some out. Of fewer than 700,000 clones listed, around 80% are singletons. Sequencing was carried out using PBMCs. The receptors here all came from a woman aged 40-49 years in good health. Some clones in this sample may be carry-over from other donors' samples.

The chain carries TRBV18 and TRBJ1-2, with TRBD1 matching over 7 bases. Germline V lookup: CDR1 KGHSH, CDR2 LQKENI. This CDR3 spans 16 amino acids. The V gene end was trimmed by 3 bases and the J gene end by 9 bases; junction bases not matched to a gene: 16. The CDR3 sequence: CASSPQPGQRLRSYTF. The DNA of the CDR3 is TGTGCCAGCTCACCGCAACCGGGACAGAGACTTCGCAGCTACACCTTC.

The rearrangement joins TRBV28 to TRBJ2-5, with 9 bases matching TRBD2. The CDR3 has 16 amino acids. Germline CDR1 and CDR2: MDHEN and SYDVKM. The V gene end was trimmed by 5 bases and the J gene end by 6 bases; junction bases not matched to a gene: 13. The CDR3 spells CASSPSWLAGVKTQYF. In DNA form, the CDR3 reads TGTGCCAGCAGTCCCTCGTGGTTAGCGGGAGTTAAGACCCAGTACTTC.

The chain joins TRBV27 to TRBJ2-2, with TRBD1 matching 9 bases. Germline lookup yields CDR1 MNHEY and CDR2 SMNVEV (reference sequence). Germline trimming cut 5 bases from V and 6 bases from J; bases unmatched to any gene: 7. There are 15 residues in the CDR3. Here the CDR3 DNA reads TGTGCCAGCAGTCCAGGACAGGGGTTTGCCGGGGAGCTGTTTTTT. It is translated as CASSPGQGFAGELFF.

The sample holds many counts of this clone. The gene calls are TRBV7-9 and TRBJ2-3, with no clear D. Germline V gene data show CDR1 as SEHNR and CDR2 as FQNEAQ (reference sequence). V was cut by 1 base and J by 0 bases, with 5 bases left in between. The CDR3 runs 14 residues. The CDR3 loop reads CASSLEHSTDTQYF. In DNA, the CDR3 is TGTGCCAGCAGCTTAGAACACAGCACAGATACGCAGTATTTT.

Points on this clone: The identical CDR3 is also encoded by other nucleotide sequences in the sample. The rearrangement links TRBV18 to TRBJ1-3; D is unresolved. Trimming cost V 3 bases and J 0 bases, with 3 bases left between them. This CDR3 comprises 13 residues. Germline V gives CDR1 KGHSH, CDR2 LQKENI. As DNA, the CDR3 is TGTGCCAGCTCACCGGCCTCTGGAAACACCATATATTTT. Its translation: CASSPASGNTIYF.

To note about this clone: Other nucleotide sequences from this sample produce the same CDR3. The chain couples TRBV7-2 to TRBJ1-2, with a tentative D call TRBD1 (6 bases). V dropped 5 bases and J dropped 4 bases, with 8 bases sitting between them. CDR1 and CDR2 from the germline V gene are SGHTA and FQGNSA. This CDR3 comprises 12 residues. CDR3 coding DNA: TGTGCCAGCAGCAGGGGGGGCTATGGCTACACCTTC. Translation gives CASSRGGYGYTF.

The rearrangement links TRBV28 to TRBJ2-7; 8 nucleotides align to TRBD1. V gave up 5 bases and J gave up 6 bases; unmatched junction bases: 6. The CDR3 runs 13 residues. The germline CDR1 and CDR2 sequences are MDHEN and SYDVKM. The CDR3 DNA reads TGTGCCAGCAGTCCCAGGACAGGGAGCGAGCAGTACTTC. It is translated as CASSPRTGSEQYF.

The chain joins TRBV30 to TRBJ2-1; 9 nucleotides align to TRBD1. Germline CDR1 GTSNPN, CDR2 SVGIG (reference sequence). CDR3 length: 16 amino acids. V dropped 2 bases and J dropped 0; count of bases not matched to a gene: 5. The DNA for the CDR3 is TGTGCCTGGAGTCAAACGACAGGGGGCTCCTACAATGAGCAGTTCTTC. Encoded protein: CAWSQTTGGSYNEQFF.

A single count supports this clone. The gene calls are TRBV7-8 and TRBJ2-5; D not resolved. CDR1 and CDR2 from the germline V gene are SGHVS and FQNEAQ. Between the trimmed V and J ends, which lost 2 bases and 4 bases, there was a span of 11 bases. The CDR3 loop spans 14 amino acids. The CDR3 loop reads CASSLPGVGETQYF. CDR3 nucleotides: TGTGCCAGCAGCTTACCTGGAGTGGGAGAGACCCAGTACTTC.

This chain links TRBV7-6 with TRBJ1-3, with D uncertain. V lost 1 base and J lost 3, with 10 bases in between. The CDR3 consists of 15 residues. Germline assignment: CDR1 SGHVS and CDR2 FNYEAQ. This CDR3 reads CASSLGSGVGNTIYF. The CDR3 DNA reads TGTGCCAGCAGCTTAGGCTCCGGAGTTGGAAACACCATATATTTT.

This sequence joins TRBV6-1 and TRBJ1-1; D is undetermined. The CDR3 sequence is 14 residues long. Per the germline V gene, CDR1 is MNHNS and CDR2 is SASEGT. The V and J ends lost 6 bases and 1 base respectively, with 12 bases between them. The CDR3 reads CASRLVSGNTEAFF. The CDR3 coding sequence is TGTGCCAGCAGGCTGGTCTCGGGGAACACTGAAGCTTTCTTT.

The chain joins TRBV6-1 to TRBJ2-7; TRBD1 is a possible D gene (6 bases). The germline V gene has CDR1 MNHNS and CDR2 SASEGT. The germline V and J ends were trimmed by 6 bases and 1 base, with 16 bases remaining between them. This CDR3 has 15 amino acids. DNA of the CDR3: TGTGCCAGCAGCGCATTCCTACAGGGTTCCTACGAGCAGTACTTC. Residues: CASSAFLQGSYEQYF.

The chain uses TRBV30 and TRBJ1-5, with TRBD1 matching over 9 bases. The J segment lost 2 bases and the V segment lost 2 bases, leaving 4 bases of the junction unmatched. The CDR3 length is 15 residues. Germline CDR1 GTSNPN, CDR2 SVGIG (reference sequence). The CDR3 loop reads CAWSKTGGGNQPQHF. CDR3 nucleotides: TGTGCCTGGAGTAAGACAGGGGGTGGCAATCAGCCCCAGCATTTT.

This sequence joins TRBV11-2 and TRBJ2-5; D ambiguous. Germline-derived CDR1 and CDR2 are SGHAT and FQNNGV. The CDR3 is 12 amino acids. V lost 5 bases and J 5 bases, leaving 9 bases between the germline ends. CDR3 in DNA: TGTGCCAGCAGCCGACCTGGTGAGACCCAGTACTTC. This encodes CASSRPGETQYF.

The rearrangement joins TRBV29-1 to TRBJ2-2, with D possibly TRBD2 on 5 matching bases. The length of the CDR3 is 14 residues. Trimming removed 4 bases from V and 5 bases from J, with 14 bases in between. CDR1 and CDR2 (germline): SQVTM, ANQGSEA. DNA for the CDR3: TGCAGCGTTGCTCGAGGTCGAGGGACCGGGGAGCTGTTTTTT. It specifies CSVARGRGTGELFF.

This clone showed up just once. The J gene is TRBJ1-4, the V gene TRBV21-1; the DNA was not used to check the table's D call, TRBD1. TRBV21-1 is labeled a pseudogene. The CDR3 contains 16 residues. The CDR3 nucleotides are TGTGCCAGCAGCAACCCTTTTGGACAGGGGGGTGAAAAACTGTTTTTT. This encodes CASSNPFGQGGEKLFF.